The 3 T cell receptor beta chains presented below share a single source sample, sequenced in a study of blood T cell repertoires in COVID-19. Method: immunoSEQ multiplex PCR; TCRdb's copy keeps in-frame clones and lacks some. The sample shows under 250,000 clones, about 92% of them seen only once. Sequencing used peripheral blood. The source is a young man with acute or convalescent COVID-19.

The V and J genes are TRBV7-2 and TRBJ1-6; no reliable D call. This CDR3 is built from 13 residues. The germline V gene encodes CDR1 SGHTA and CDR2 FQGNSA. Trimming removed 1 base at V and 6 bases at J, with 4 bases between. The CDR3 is CASSLGLNSPLHF. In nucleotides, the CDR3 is TGTGCCAGCAGCTTAGGACTTAATTCACCCCTCCACTTT.

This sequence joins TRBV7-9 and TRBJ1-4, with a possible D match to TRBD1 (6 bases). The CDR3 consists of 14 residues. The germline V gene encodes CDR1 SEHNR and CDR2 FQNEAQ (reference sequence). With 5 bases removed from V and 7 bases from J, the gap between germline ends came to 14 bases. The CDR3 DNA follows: TGTGCCAGCAGCCTACAGGACAGCCTTGAAAAACTGTTTTTT. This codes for CASSLQDSLEKLFF.

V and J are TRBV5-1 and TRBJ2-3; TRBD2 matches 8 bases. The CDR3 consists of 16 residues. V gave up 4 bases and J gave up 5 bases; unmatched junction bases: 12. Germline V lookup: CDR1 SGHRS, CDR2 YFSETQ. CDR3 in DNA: TGCGCCAGCAGCCCCCGGGAGAGCGGGGGTGGAGATACGCAGTATTTT. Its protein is CASSPRESGGGDTQYF.